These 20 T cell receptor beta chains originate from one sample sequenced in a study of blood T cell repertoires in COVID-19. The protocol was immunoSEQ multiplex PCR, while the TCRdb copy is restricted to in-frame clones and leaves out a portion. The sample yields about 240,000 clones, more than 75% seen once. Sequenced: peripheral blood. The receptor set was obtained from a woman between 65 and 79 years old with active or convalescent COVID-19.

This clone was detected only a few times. The CDR3 nucleotides read TGTGCCAGCAGTGAGACTTGGACTAGCGGGGGTGGAAACATTCAGTACTTC. As protein: CASSETWTSGGGNIQYF. The rearrangement uses TRBV2 and TRBJ2-4; 13 bases are a match to TRBD2. Germline lookup yields CDR1 SNHLY and CDR2 FYNNEI. The J segment lost 6 bases and the V segment lost 3 bases, leaving 8 bases of the junction unmatched. The CDR3 has 17 residues.

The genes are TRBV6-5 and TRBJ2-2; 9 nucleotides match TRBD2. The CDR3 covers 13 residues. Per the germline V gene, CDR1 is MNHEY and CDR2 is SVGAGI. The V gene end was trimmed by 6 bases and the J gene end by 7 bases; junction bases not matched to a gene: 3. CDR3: CASSQLAGGELFF. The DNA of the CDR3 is TGTGCCAGCAGCCAACTAGCGGGCGGGGAGCTGTTTTTT.

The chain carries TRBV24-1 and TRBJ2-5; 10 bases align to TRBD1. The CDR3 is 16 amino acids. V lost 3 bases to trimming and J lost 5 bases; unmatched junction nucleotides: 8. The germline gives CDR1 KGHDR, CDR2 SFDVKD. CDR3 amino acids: CATSDPSTGGSETQYF. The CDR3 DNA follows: TGTGCCACCAGTGATCCTTCGACAGGGGGCTCGGAGACCCAGTACTTC.

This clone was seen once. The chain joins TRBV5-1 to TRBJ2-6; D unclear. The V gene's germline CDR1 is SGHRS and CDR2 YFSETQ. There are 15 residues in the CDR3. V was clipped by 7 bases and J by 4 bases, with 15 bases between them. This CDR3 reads CASAVNQAGANVLTF. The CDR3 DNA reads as TGCGCCAGCGCTGTCAACCAGGCGGGGGCCAACGTCCTGACTTTC.

The CDR3 DNA reads as TGTGCCAGCAGTTACCCGACTAGCGGGGGGGCCAATGAGCAGTTCTTC. This encodes CASSYPTSGGANEQFF. V and J are TRBV6-5 and TRBJ2-1, with TRBD2 identical over 14 bases. The J segment lost 6 bases and the V segment lost 2 bases, leaving 3 bases of the junction unmatched. The CDR3 is 16 residues long. Germline values: CDR1 MNHEY, CDR2 SVGAGI.

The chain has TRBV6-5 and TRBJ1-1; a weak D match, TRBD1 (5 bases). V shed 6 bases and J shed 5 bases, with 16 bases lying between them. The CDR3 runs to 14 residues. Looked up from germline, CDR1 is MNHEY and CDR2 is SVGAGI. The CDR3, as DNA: TGTGCCAGCAGACGCGGGGGAGCGAGAACTGAAGCTTTCTTT. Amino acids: CASRRGGARTEAFF.

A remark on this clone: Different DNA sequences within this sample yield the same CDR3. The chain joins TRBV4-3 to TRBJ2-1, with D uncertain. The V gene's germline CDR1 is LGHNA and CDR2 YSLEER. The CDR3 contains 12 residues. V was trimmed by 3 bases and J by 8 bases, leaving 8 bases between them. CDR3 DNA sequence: TGCGCCAGCAGCCAGAGCTTCGATGAGCAGTTCTTC. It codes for CASSQSFDEQFF.

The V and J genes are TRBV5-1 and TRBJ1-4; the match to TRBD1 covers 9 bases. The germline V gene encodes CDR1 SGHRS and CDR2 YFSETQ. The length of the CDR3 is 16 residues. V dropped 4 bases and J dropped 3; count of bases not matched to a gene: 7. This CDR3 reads CASSNSGQGSNEKLFF. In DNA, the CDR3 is TGCGCCAGCAGCAACAGCGGACAGGGGTCTAATGAAAAACTGTTTTTT.

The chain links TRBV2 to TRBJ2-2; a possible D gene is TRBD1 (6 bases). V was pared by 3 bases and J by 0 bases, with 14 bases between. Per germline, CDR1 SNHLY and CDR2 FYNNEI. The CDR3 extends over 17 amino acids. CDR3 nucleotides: TGTGCCAGCAGTGATCACAGGGACCCCGCGAACACCGGGGAGCTGTTTTTT. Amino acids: CASSDHRDPANTGELFF.

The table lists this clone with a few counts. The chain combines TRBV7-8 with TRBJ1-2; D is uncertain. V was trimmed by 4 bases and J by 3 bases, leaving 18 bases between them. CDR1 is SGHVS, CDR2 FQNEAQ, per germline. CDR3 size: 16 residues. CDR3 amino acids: CASSSGGAQEDYGYTF. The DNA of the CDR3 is TGTGCCAGCAGCTCCGGAGGAGCTCAGGAGGACTATGGCTACACCTTC.

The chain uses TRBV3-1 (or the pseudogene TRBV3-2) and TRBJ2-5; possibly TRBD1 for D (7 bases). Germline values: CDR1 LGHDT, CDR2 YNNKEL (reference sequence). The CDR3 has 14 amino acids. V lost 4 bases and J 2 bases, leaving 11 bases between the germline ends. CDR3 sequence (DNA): TGTGCCAGCAGCCCGACAGGGAGGCAAGAGACCCAGTACTTC. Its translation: CASSPTGRQETQYF.

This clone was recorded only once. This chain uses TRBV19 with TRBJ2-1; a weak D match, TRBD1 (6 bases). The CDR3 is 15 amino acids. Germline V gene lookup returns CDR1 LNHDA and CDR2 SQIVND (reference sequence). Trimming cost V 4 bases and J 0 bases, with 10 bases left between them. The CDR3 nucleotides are TGTGCCAGTAGTACGGACAGTAACTCCTACAATGAGCAGTTCTTC. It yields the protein CASSTDSNSYNEQFF. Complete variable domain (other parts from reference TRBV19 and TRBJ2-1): DGGITQSPKYLFRKEGQNVTLSCEQNLNHDAMYWYRQDPGQGLRLIYYSQIVNDFQKGDIAEGYSVSREKKESFPLTVTSAQKNPTAFYLCASSTDSNSYNEQFFGPGTRLTVL.

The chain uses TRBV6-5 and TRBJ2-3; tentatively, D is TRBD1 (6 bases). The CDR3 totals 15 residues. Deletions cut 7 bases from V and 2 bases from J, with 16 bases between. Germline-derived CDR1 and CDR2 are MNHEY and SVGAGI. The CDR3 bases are TGTGCCAGCACTCCTAGGGGGTCAGCCACAGATACGCAGTATTTT. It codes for CASTPRGSATDTQYF.

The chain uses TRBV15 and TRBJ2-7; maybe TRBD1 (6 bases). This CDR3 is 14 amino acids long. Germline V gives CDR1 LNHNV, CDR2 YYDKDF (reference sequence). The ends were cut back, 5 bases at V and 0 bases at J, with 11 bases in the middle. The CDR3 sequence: CATSGRGPSYEQYF. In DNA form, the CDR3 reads TGTGCCACCAGCGGCAGGGGACCCTCCTACGAGCAGTACTTC.

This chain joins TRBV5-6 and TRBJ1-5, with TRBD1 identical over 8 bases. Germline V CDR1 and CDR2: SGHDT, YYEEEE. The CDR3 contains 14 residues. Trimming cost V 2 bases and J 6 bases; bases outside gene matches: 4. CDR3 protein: CASSFGQGAQPQHF. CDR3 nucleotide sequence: TGTGCCAGCAGCTTTGGACAGGGAGCTCAGCCCCAGCATTTT.

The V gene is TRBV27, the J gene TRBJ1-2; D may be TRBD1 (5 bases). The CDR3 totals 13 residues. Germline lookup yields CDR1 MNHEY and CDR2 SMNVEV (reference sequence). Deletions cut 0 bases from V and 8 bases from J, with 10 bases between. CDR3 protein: CASSLSFRAGYTF. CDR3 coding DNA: TGTGCCAGCAGTTTATCGTTCAGGGCAGGCTACACCTTC.

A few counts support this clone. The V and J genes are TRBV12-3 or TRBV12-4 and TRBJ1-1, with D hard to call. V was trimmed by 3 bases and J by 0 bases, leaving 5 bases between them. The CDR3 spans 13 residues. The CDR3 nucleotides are TGTGCCAGCAGTTTGTACATGAACACTGAAGCTTTCTTT. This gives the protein CASSLYMNTEAFF.

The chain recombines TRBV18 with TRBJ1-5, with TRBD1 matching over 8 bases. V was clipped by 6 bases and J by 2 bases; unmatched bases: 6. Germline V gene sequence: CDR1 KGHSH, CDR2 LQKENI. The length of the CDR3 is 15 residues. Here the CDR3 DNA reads TGTGCCAGCTCCCCAGAGACAGGGGGCAATCAGCCCCAGCATTTT. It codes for CASSPETGGNQPQHF.

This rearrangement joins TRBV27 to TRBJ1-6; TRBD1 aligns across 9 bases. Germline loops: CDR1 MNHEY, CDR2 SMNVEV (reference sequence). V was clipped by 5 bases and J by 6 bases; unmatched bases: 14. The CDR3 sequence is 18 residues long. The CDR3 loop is CASSIQAGTGRVNSPLHF. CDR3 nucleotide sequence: TGTGCCAGCAGTATACAAGCCGGGACAGGGAGGGTTAATTCACCCCTCCACTTT.

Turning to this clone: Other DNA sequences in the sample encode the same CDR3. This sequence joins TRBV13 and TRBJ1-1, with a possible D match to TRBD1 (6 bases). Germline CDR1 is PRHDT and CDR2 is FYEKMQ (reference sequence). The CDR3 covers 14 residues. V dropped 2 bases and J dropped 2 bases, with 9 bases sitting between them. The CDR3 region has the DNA TGTGCCAGCAGCTTAAAACAGGGAAACACTGAAGCTTTCTTT. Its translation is CASSLKQGNTEAFF.